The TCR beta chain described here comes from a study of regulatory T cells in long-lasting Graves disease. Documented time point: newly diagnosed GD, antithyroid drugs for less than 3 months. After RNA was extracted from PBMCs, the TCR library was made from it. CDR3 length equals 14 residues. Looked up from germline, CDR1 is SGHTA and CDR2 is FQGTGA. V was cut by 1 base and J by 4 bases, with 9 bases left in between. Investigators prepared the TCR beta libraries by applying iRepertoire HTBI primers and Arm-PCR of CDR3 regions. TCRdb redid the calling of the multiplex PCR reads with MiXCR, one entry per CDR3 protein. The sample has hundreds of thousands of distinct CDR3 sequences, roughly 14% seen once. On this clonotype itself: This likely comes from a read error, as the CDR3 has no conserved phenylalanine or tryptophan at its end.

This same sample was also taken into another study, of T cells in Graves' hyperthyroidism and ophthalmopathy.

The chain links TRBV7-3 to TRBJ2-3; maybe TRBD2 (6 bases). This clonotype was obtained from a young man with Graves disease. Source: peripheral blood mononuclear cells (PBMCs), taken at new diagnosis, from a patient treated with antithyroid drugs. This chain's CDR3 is CASSLRAGSDTQYS. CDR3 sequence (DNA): TGTGCCAGCAGCTTAAGAGCGGGCTCAGATACGCAGTATTCT.